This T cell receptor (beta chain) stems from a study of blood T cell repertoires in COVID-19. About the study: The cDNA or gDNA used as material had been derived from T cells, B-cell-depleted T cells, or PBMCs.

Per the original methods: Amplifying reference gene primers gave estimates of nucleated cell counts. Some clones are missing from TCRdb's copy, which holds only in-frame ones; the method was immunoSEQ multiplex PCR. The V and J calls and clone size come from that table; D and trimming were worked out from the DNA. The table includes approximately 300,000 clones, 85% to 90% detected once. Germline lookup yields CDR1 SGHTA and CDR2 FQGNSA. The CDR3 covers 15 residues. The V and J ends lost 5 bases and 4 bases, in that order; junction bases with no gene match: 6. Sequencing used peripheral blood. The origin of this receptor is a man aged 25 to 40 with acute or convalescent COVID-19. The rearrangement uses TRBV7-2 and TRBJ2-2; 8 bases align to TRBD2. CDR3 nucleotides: TGTGCCAGCAGCCTCCGGGGGGGGATCACCGGGGAGCTGTTTTTT. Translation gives CASSLRGGITGELFF. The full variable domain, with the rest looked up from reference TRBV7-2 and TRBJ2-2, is GAGVSQSPSNKVTEKGKDVELRCDPISGHTALYWYRQSLGQGLEFLIYFQGNSAPDKSGLPSDRFSAERTGGSVSTLTIQRTQQEDSAVYLCASSLRGGITGELFFGEGSRLTVL.